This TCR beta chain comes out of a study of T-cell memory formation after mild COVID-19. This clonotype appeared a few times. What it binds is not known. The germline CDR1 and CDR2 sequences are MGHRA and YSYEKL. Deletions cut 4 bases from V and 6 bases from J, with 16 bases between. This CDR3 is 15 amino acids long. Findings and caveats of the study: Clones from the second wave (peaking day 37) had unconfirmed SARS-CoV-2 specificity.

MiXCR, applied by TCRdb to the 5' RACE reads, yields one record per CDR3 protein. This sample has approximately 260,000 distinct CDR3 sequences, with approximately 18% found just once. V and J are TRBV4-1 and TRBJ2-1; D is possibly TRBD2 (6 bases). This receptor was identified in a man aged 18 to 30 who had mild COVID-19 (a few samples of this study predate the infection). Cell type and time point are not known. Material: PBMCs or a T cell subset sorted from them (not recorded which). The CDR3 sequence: CASSRLLEGSNEQFF. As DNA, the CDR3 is TGCGCCAGCAGCCGATTACTGGAGGGTTCCAATGAGCAGTTCTTC.